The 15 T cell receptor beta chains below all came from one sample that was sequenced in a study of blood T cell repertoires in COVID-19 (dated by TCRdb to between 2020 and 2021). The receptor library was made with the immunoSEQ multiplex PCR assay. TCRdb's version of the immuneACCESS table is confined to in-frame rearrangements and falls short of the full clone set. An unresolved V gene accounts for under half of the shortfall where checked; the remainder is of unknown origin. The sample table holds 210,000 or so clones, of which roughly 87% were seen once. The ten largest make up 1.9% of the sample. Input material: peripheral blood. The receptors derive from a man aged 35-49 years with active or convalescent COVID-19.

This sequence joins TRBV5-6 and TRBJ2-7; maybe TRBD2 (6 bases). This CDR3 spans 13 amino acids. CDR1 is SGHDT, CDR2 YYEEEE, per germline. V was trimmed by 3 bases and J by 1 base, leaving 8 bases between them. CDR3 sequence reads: CASSWGDSYEQYF. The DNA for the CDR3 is TGTGCCAGCAGCTGGGGGGATTCCTACGAGCAGTACTTC.

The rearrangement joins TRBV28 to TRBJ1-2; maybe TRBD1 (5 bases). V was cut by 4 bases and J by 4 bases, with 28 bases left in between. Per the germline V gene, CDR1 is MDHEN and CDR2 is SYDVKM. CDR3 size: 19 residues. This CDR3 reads CASSSHMGQEKPGGYGYTF. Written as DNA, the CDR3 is TGTGCCAGCAGTTCCCATATGGGGCAGGAGAAACCAGGCGGCTATGGCTACACCTTC.

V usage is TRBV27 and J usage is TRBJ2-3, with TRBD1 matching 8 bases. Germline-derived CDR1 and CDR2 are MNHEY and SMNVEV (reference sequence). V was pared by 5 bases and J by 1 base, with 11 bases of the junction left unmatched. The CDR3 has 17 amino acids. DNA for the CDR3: TGTGCCAGCAGTCCGCGGACAGGGCCCAGCGGCACAGATACGCAGTATTTT. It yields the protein CASSPRTGPSGTDTQYF.

The DNA for the CDR3 is TGTGCCAGCAGCTTCCTTAGCGGGGGGGGAAGCACAGATACGCAGTATTTT. Protein sequence: CASSFLSGGGSTDTQYF. The genes are TRBV5-5 and TRBJ2-3; 11 bases map to TRBD2. Germline CDR1 is SGHKS and CDR2 is YYEKEE (reference sequence). The CDR3 runs 17 residues. J lost 0 bases, V lost 2 bases, and 5 bases had no gene match.

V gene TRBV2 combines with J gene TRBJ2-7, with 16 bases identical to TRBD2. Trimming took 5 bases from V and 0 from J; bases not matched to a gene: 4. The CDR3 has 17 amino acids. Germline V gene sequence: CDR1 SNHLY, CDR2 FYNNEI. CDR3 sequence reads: CASSPGLAGGSSYEQYF. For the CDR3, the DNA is TGTGCCAGCAGTCCGGGACTAGCGGGGGGGAGCTCCTACGAGCAGTACTTC.

The CDR3, as DNA: TGTGCCAGCAGTTTAATAGTTAATGAAAAACTGTTTTTT. Translating gives CASSLIVNEKLFF. The chain carries TRBV27 and TRBJ1-4, with D uncertain. The germline V and J ends were trimmed by 2 bases and 4 bases, with 5 bases remaining between them. Per germline, CDR1 MNHEY and CDR2 SMNVEV (reference sequence). The CDR3 has 13 residues. The entire variable domain, with the rest obtained from reference TRBV27 and TRBJ1-4, is as follows: EAQVTQNPRYLITVTGKKLTVTCSQNMNHEYMSWYRQDPGLGLRQIYYSMNVEVTDKGDVPEGYKVSRKEKRNFPLILESPSPNQTSLYFCASSLIVNEKLFFGSGTQLSVL.

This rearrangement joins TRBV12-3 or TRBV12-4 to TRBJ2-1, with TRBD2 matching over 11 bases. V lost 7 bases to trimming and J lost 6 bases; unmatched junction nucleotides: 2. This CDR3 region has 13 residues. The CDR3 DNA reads TGTGCCAGCATCGGACTAGCGGGCAATGAGCAGTTCTTC. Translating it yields CASIGLAGNEQFF.

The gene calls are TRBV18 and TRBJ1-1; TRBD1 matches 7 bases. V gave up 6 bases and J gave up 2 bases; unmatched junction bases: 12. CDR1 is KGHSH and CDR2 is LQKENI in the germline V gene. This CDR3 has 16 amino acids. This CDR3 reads CASSRNRGSSNTEAFF. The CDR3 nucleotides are TGTGCCAGCTCTCGCAACAGGGGTAGTTCTAACACTGAAGCTTTCTTT.

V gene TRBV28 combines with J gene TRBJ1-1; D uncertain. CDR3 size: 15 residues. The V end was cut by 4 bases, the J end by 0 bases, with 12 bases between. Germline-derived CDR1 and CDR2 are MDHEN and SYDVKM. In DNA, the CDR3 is TGTGCCAGCAGTTCCCACCGGTCCCTGAACACTGAAGCTTTCTTT. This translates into CASSSHRSLNTEAFF.

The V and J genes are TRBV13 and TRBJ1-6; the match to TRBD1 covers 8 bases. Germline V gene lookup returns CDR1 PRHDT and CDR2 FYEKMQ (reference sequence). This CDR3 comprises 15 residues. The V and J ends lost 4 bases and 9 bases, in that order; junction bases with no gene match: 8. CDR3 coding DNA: TGTGCCAGCAGCTATCGGACAGGGTTATCTTCACCCCTCCACTTT. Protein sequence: CASSYRTGLSSPLHF. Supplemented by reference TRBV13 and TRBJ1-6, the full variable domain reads AAGVIQSPRHLIKEKRETATLKCYPIPRHDTVYWYQQGPGQDPQFLISFYEKMQSDKGSIPDRFSAQQFSDYHSELNMSSLELGDSALYFCASSYRTGLSSPLHFGNGTRLTVT.

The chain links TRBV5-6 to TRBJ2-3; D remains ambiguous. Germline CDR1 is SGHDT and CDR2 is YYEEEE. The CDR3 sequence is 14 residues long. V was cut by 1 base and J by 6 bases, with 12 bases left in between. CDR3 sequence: CASSLRGSPDTQYF. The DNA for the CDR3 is TGTGCCAGCAGCTTGCGCGGATCCCCGGATACGCAGTATTTT.

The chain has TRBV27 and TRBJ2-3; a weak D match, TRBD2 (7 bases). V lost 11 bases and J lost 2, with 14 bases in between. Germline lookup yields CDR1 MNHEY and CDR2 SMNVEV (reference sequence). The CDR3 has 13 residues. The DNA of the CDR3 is TGTGCCTGCCGGGGGGCGGCCACAGATACGCAGTATTTT. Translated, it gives CACRGAATDTQYF.

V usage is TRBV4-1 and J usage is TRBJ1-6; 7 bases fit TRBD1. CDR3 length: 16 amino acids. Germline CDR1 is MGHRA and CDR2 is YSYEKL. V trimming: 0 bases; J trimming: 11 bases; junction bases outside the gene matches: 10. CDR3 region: CASSQDVTGLYTPLHF. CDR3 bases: TGCGCCAGCAGCCAAGATGTGACAGGGTTATATACACCCCTCCACTTT.

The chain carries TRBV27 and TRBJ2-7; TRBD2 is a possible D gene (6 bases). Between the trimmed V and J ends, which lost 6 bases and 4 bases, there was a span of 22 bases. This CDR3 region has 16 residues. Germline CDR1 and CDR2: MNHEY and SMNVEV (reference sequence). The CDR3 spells CASREPTGEYTYEQYF. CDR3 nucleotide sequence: TGTGCCAGCAGGGAGCCCACGGGGGAGTACACGTACGAGCAGTACTTC.

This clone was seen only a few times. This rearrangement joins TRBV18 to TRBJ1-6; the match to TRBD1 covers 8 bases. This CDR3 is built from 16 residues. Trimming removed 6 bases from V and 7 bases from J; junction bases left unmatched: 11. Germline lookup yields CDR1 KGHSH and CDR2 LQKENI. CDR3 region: CASSPSGQGPNSPLHF. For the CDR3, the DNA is TGTGCCAGCTCCCCTTCCGGACAGGGCCCAAATTCACCCCTCCACTTT. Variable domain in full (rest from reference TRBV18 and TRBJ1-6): NAGVMQNPRHLVRRRGQEARLRCSPMKGHSHVYWYRQLPEEGLKFMVYLQKENIIDESGMPKERFSAEFPKEGPSILRIQQVVRGDSAAYFCASSPSGQGPNSPLHFGNGTRLTVT.